The text below deals with one T cell receptor beta chain. These data come from a study of glioma-infiltrating T cells after dendritic cell vaccination. Germline V CDR1 and CDR2: MNHEY, SVGAGI. The CDR3 totals 15 residues. Trimming took 4 bases from V and 3 from J, leaving 13 bases between them. Generated by immunoSEQ multiplex PCR, the TCRdb table keeps only in-frame clones and is missing some. This sample has around 96,000 clones, with 79% found just once. The sequencing used blood, collected before dendritic cell vaccination. The chain links TRBV6-5 to TRBJ2-1, with D perhaps TRBD2 (5 bases). The clonotype comes from a human donor with glioblastoma. In DNA form, the CDR3 reads TGTGCCAGCAGTTGGCGAGTCGGAGGCTACAATGAGCAGTTCTTC. Amino acids: CASSWRVGGYNEQFF.